The rows below give T cell receptor beta chains drawn from one sample of a study of beta chain features in type 1 diabetes. The method was immunoSEQ multiplex PCR; TCRdb's version includes in-frame clones alone and lacks a portion of them. The sample yields about 45,000 clones, around 71% seen once. Sequencing was carried out using Tregs from blood. These receptors were obtained from a woman under 30 with type 1 diabetes. Each CDR3 is given with its conserved first and last residue. The order of the fields is D gene, CDR3 length, V gene, J gene, clone size, CDR3 protein, CDR3 DNA. A D gene is named only where the DNA matches it firmly. Some rows mark clone size as missing; the rest say once, few, many or name a class of expanded clone.

d_call: -
cdr3_length: 14
v_call: TRBV30
j_call: TRBJ1-2
clone_size: -
cdr3_aa: CAATPDRLNYGYTF
cdr3_nt: TGTGCCGCTACTCCTGACAGGCTCAACTATGGCTACACCTTC

d_call: -
cdr3_length: 15
v_call: TRBV2
j_call: TRBJ1-2
clone_size: few
cdr3_aa: CASRSVSHRVYGYTF
cdr3_nt: TGTGCCAGCAGAAGTGTCTCCCACCGGGTCTATGGCTACACCTTC

d_call: -
cdr3_length: 15
v_call: TRBV6-5
j_call: TRBJ2-7
clone_size: few
cdr3_aa: CASTGAGGPSYEQYF
cdr3_nt: TGTGCCAGCACTGGCGCCGGTGGGCCCTCCTACGAGCAGTACTTC

d_call: -
cdr3_length: 16
v_call: TRBV18
j_call: TRBJ1-1
clone_size: -
cdr3_aa: CASSPPGAGLGTEAFF
cdr3_nt: TGTGCCAGCTCACCACCGGGGGCAGGGTTAGGGACTGAAGCTTTCTTT

d_call: TRBD1
cdr3_length: 15
v_call: TRBV5-4
j_call: TRBJ2-5
clone_size: few
cdr3_aa: CASSLGQGLQETQYF
cdr3_nt: TGTGCCAGCAGCTTGGGACAGGGATTACAAGAGACCCAGTACTTC

d_call: -
cdr3_length: 16
v_call: TRBV11-2
j_call: TRBJ2-1
clone_size: -
cdr3_aa: CASSLVLTGRPNEQFF
cdr3_nt: TGTGCCAGCAGCTTAGTACTGACAGGGAGGCCCAATGAGCAGTTCTTC

d_call: TRBD1
cdr3_length: 14
v_call: TRBV18
j_call: TRBJ1-1
clone_size: -
cdr3_aa: CASSPPGQGSEAFF
cdr3_nt: TGTGCCAGCTCACCCCCGGGACAGGGATCAGAAGCTTTCTTT

d_call: TRBD1
cdr3_length: 14
v_call: TRBV5-4
j_call: TRBJ2-7
clone_size: -
cdr3_aa: CASSLGGTGGEQYF
cdr3_nt: TGTGCCAGCAGCTTGGGTGGGACAGGGGGCGAGCAGTACTTC

d_call: -
cdr3_length: 12
v_call: TRBV5-1
j_call: TRBJ2-7
clone_size: -
cdr3_aa: CASSSSGLEQYF
cdr3_nt: TGCGCCAGCAGCTCGTCAGGGCTCGAGCAGTACTTC

d_call: TRBD2
cdr3_length: 13
v_call: TRBV29-1
j_call: TRBJ2-7
clone_size: few
cdr3_aa: CSVEPAGVNEQYF
cdr3_nt: TGCAGCGTTGAACCAGCGGGAGTGAACGAGCAGTACTTC

d_call: -
cdr3_length: 12
v_call: TRBV18
j_call: TRBJ2-7
clone_size: -
cdr3_aa: CASSPDRGEQYF
cdr3_nt: TGTGCCAGCTCACCCGACAGAGGCGAGCAGTACTTC

d_call: -
cdr3_length: 17
v_call: TRBV4-2
j_call: TRBJ2-3
clone_size: -
cdr3_aa: CASSLPGWVGGTDTQYF
cdr3_nt: TGTGCCAGCAGCCTCCCCGGGTGGGTCGGGGGCACAGATACGCAGTATTTT

d_call: -
cdr3_length: 16
v_call: TRBV7-2
j_call: TRBJ2-4
clone_size: once
cdr3_aa: CASSYTGRIAKNIQYF
cdr3_nt: TGTGCCAGCAGCTATACAGGGCGTATAGCCAAAAACATTCAGTACTTC

d_call: TRBD1
cdr3_length: 13
v_call: TRBV27
j_call: TRBJ2-7
clone_size: -
cdr3_aa: CASKGDRGNEQYF
cdr3_nt: TGTGCCAGCAAGGGGGACAGGGGCAACGAGCAGTACTTC

d_call: TRBD2
cdr3_length: 15
v_call: TRBV19
j_call: TRBJ2-4
clone_size: few
cdr3_aa: CASKERGLAKNIQYF
cdr3_nt: TGTGCCAGTAAGGAGCGGGGGTTAGCCAAAAACATTCAGTACTTC

d_call: TRBD2
cdr3_length: 16
v_call: TRBV10-3
j_call: TRBJ2-7
clone_size: -
cdr3_aa: CAISRTGTSGSYEQYF
cdr3_nt: TGTGCCATCAGCCGAACCGGGACTAGCGGATCCTACGAGCAGTACTTC

d_call: -
cdr3_length: 15
v_call: TRBV5-1
j_call: TRBJ1-2
clone_size: -
cdr3_aa: CASSLALGLPYGYTF
cdr3_nt: TGCGCCAGCAGCTTGGCCCTGGGGCTTCCCTATGGCTACACCTTC

d_call: TRBD1
cdr3_length: 15
v_call: TRBV11-1
j_call: TRBJ2-7
clone_size: once
cdr3_aa: CASSGRDRGNYEQYF
cdr3_nt: TGTGCCAGCAGCGGCCGGGACAGGGGGAACTACGAGCAGTACTTC

d_call: TRBD1
cdr3_length: 16
v_call: TRBV7-9
j_call: TRBJ2-2
clone_size: -
cdr3_aa: CASSADWTGGTGELFF
cdr3_nt: TGTGCCAGCAGCGCCGACTGGACAGGGGGCACCGGGGAGCTGTTTTTT

d_call: -
cdr3_length: 13
v_call: TRBV6-6
j_call: TRBJ1-3
clone_size: -
cdr3_aa: CASSRGSGNTIYF
cdr3_nt: TGTGCCAGCAGTCGGGGGTCCGGAAACACCATATATTTT

d_call: -
cdr3_length: 14
v_call: TRBV6-1
j_call: TRBJ1-2
clone_size: -
cdr3_aa: CASRNQGFRYGYTF
cdr3_nt: TGTGCCAGCAGAAATCAGGGGTTCCGCTATGGCTACACCTTC

d_call: -
cdr3_length: 15
v_call: TRBV6-6
j_call: TRBJ1-3
clone_size: -
cdr3_aa: CASSHAVSSGNTIYF
cdr3_nt: TGTGCCAGCAGCCACGCGGTCAGCTCTGGAAACACCATATATTTT

d_call: TRBD2
cdr3_length: 16
v_call: TRBV15
j_call: TRBJ2-2
clone_size: -
cdr3_aa: CATSGLAGINTGELFF
cdr3_nt: TGTGCCACAAGTGGACTAGCGGGAATTAACACCGGGGAGCTGTTTTTT

d_call: -
cdr3_length: 17
v_call: TRBV4-2
j_call: TRBJ2-1
clone_size: few
cdr3_aa: CASSQESGGGSYNEQFF
cdr3_nt: TGTGCCAGCAGCCAAGAGTCGGGGGGCGGCTCCTACAATGAGCAGTTCTTC

d_call: -
cdr3_length: 15
v_call: TRBV7-2
j_call: TRBJ2-1
clone_size: -
cdr3_aa: CASSSGLTVGNEQFF
cdr3_nt: TGTGCCAGCAGCTCAGGACTAACGGTGGGGAATGAGCAGTTCTTC

d_call: -
cdr3_length: 19
v_call: TRBV11-3
j_call: TRBJ1-5
clone_size: -
cdr3_aa: CASSPHLPACPAGNQPQHF
cdr3_nt: TGTGCCAGCAGCCCCCATCTTCCAGCGTGCCCGGCGGGCAATCAGCCCCAGCATTTT

d_call: -
cdr3_length: 14
v_call: TRBV18
j_call: TRBJ1-5
clone_size: -
cdr3_aa: CASSPAGRNQPQHF
cdr3_nt: TGTGCCAGCTCACCAGCTGGCAGAAATCAGCCCCAGCATTTT

d_call: -
cdr3_length: 15
v_call: TRBV10-1
j_call: TRBJ2-1
clone_size: few
cdr3_aa: CASADGLRLANEQFF
cdr3_nt: TGCGCCAGCGCTGATGGTTTACGACTGGCTAATGAGCAGTTCTTC

d_call: TRBD2
cdr3_length: 13
v_call: TRBV27
j_call: TRBJ2-3
clone_size: -
cdr3_aa: CASNPWGGDTQYF
cdr3_nt: TGTGCCAGCAACCCTTGGGGGGGGGATACGCAGTATTTT

d_call: -
cdr3_length: 13
v_call: TRBV7-9
j_call: TRBJ1-1
clone_size: -
cdr3_aa: CASSFEGQIKAFF
cdr3_nt: TGTGCCAGCAGCTTCGAGGGACAAATTAAAGCTTTCTTT

d_call: -
cdr3_length: 13
v_call: TRBV25-1
j_call: TRBJ2-7
clone_size: -
cdr3_aa: CASSEGNSYEQYF
cdr3_nt: TGTGCCAGCAGTGAAGGTAACAGCTACGAGCAGTACTTC

d_call: -
cdr3_length: 12
v_call: TRBV4-3
j_call: TRBJ1-2
clone_size: -
cdr3_aa: CASSQYSHGYTF
cdr3_nt: TGCGCCAGCAGCCAATACTCCCATGGCTACACCTTC

d_call: -
cdr3_length: 13
v_call: TRBV5-1
j_call: TRBJ2-2
clone_size: -
cdr3_aa: CASMDWNTGELFF
cdr3_nt: TGCGCCAGCATGGACTGGAACACCGGGGAGCTGTTTTTT

d_call: TRBD2
cdr3_length: 17
v_call: TRBV7-2
j_call: TRBJ2-3
clone_size: -
cdr3_aa: CASSLARSGGGTDTQYF
cdr3_nt: TGTGCCAGCAGCTTAGCTAGGAGCGGGGGGGGCACGGATACGCAGTATTTT

d_call: -
cdr3_length: 16
v_call: TRBV7-9
j_call: TRBJ1-1
clone_size: medium-sized
cdr3_aa: CASSPRGQGMNTEAFF
cdr3_nt: TGTGCCAGCAGTCCCAGGGGCCAGGGAATGAACACTGAAGCTTTCTTT

d_call: TRBD2
cdr3_length: 18
v_call: TRBV7-2
j_call: TRBJ2-2
clone_size: -
cdr3_aa: CASSLGRLAGGGTGELFF
cdr3_nt: TGTGCCAGCAGCTTAGGTCGCCTAGCGGGAGGCGGGACCGGGGAGCTGTTTTTT

d_call: -
cdr3_length: 11
v_call: TRBV29-1
j_call: TRBJ1-1
clone_size: -
cdr3_aa: CSVTGNTEAFF
cdr3_nt: TGCAGCGTTACTGGGAACACTGAAGCTTTCTTT

d_call: TRBD1
cdr3_length: 15
v_call: TRBV6-5
j_call: TRBJ1-5
clone_size: -
cdr3_aa: CASSFGQGWDQPQHF
cdr3_nt: TGTGCCAGCAGTTTCGGACAGGGTTGGGATCAGCCCCAGCATTTT

d_call: TRBD2
cdr3_length: 17
v_call: TRBV7-9
j_call: TRBJ2-1
clone_size: -
cdr3_aa: CASSLVKMGGGYNEQFF
cdr3_nt: TGTGCCAGCAGCTTAGTGAAGATGGGGGGGGGATACAATGAGCAGTTCTTC

d_call: -
cdr3_length: 16
v_call: TRBV4-3
j_call: TRBJ2-4
clone_size: -
cdr3_aa: CASSIAYGLAKNIQYF
cdr3_nt: TGCGCCAGCAGCATTGCTTACGGGTTAGCCAAAAACATTCAGTACTTC

d_call: -
cdr3_length: 15
v_call: TRBV7-2
j_call: TRBJ1-1
clone_size: -
cdr3_aa: CASCHVSPPRTEAFF
cdr3_nt: TGTGCCAGCTGCCATGTTTCCCCCCCGCGGACTGAAGCTTTCTTT

d_call: -
cdr3_length: 14
v_call: TRBV4-3
j_call: TRBJ1-1
clone_size: -
cdr3_aa: CASSQARGDTEAFF
cdr3_nt: TGCGCCAGCAGCCAGGCCAGGGGCGATACTGAAGCTTTCTTT